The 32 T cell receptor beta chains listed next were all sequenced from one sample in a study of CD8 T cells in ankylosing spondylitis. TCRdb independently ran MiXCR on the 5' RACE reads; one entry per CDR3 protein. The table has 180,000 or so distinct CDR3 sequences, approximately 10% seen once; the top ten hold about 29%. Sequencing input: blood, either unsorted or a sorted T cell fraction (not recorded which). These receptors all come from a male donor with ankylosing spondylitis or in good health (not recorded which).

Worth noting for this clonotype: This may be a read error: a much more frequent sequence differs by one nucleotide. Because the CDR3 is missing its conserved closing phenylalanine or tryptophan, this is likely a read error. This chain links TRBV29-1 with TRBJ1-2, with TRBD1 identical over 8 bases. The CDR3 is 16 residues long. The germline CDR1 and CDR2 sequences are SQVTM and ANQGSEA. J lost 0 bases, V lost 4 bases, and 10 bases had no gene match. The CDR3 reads CSVVGTGRGANYGYTL. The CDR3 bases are TGCAGCGTTGTCGGGACAGGAAGAGGGGCTAACTATGGCTACACCCTC.

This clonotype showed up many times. CDR3 protein: CASGSKLAGGMHEQFF. CDR3 DNA sequence: TGCGCCAGCGGATCCAAACTAGCGGGAGGGATGCATGAGCAGTTCTTC. The gene calls are TRBV5-1 and TRBJ2-1; 13 nucleotides match TRBD2. Germline-derived CDR1 and CDR2 are SGHRS and YFSETQ. J gave up 8 bases and V 7 bases, and 12 bases lay outside the gene matches. CDR3 size: 16 residues.

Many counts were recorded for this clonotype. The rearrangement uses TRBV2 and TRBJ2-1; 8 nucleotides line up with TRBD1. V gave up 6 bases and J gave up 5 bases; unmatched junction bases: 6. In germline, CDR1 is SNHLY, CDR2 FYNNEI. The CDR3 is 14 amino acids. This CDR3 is CASRSRDRNNEQFF. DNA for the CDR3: TGTGCCAGCAGGTCCCGGGACAGGAACAATGAGCAGTTCTTC.

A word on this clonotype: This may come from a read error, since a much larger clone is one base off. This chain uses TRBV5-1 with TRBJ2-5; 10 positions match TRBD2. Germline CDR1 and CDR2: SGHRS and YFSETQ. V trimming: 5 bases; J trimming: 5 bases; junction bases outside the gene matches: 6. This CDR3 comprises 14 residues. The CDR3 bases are TGCGCCAGCAGGATAGCGGGAGGAGAGGAGACCCAGTACTTC. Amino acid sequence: CASRIAGGEETQYF.

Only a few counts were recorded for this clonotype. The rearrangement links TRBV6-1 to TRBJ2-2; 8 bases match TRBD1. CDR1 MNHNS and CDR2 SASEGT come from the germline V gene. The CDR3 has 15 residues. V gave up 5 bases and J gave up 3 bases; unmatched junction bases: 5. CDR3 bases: TGTGCCAGCAGTCGTCAGGGGGCGGACACCGGGGAGCTGTTTTTT. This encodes CASSRQGADTGELFF.

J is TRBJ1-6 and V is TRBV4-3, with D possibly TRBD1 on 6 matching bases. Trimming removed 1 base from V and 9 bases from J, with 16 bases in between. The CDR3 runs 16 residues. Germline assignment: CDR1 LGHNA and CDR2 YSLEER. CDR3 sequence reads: CASSQGPGANGSPLHF. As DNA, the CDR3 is TGCGCCAGCAGCCAAGGTCCAGGGGCAAACGGTTCACCCCTCCACTTT.

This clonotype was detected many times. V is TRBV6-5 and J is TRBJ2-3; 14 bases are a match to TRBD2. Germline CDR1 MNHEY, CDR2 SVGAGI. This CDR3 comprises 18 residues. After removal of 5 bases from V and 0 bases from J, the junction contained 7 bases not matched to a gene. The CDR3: CASSPRLAGGPSTDTQYF. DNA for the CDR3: TGTGCCAGCAGTCCTCGACTAGCGGGAGGGCCTAGCACAGATACGCAGTATTTT.

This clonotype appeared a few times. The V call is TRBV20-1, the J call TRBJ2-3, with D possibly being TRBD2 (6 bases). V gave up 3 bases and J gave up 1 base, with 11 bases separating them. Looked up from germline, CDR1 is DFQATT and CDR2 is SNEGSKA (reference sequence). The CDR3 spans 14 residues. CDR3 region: CSARRAGRTDTQYF. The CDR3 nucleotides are TGCAGTGCTAGGCGAGCGGGCCGCACAGATACGCAGTATTTT.

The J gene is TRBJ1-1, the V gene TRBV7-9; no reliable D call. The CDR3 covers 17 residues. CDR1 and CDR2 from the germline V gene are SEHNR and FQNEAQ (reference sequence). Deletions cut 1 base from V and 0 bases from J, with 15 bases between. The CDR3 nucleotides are TGTGCCAGCAGCTTAGACAGTGGAGGGCCTATGAACACTGAAGCTTTCTTT. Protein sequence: CASSLDSGGPMNTEAFF. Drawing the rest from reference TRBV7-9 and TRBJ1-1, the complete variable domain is DTGVSQNPRHKITKRGQNVTFRCDPISEHNRLYWYRQTLGQGPEFLTYFQNEAQLEKSRLLSDRFSAERPKGSFSTLEIQRTEQGDSAMYLCASSLDSGGPMNTEAFFGQGTRLTVV.

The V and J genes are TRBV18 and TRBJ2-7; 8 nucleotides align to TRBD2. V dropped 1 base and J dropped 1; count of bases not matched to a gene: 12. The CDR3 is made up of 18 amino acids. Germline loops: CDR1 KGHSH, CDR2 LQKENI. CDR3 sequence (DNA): TGTGCCAGCTCACCACGATTCGGCGTAGCGGGACAATCCTACGAGCAGTACTTC. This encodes CASSPRFGVAGQSYEQYF.

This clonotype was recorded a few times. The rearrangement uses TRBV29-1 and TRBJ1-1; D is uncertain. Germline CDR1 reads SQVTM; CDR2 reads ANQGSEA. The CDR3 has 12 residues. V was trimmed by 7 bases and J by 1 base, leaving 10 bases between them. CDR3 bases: TGCAGCGGCAGATTGGGGAACACTGAAGCTTTCTTT. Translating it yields CSGRLGNTEAFF.

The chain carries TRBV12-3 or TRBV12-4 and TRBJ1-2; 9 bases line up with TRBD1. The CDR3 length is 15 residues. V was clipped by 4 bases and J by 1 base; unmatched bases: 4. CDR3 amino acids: CASSSQGALNYGYTF. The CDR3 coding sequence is TGTGCCAGCAGTTCACAGGGGGCGCTTAACTATGGCTACACCTTC.

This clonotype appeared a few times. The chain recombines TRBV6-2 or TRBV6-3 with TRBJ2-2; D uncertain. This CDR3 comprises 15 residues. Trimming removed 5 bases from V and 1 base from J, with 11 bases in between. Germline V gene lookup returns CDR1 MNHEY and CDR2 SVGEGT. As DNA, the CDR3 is TGTGCCAGCAGTCCCTACGGGCTGAACACCGGGGAGCTGTTTTTT. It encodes CASSPYGLNTGELFF.

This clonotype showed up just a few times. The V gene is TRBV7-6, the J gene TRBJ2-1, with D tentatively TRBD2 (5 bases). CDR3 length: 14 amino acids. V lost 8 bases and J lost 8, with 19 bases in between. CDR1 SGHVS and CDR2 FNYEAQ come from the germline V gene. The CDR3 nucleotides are TGTGCCAGCTCCCTCTCGGGGAAGGGCCATGAGCAGTTCTTC. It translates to CASSLSGKGHEQFF.

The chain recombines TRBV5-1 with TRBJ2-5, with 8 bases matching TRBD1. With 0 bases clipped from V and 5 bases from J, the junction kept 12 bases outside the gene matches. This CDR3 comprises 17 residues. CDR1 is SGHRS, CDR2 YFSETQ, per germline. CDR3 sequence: CASSLEQGAGGRETQYF. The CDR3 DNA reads TGCGCCAGCAGCTTGGAGCAAGGGGCAGGGGGCAGGGAGACCCAGTACTTC.

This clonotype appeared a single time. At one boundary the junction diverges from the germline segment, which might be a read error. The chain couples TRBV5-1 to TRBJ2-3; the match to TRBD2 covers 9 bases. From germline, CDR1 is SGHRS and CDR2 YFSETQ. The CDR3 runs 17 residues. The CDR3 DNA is TGCGTCAGCAGCTTGGATGGGCGGGAGGGTCTCACAGATACGCAGTATTTT. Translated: CVSSLDGREGLTDTQYF.

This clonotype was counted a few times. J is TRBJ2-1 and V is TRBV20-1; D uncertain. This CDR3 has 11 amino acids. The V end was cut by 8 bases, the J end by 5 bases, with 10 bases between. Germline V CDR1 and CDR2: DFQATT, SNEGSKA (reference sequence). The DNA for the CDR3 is TGCAGTCAGAGATCCAACAATGAGCAGTTCTTC. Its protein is CSQRSNNEQFF.

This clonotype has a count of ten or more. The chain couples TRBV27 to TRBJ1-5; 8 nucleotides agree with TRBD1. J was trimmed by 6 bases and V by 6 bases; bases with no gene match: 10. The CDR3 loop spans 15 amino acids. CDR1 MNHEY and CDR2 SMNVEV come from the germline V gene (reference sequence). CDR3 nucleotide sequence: TGTGCCAGCAGAGGGGCAGGGGGCTTAGGTCAGCCCCAGCATTTT. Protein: CASRGAGGLGQPQHF.

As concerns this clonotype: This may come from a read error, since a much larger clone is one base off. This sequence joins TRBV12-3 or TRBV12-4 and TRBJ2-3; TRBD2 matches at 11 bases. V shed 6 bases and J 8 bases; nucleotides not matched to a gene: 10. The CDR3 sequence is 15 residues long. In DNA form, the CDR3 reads TGTGCCAGCAGACAACTAGCGGGAGATCTGGGTACGCAGTATTTT. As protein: CASRQLAGDLGTQYF.

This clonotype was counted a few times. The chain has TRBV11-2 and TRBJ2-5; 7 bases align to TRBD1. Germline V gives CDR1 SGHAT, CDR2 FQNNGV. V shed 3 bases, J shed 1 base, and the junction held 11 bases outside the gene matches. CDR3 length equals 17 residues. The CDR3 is CASSFTGVMPSQETQYF. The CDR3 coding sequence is TGTGCCAGCAGCTTCACAGGGGTTATGCCCTCCCAAGAGACCCAGTACTTC. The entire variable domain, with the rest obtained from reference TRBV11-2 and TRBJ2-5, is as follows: EAGVAQSPRYKIIEKRQSVAFWCNPISGHATLYWYQQILGQGPKLLIQFQNNGVVDDSQLPKDRFSAERLKGVDSTLKIQPAKLEDSAVYLCASSFTGVMPSQETQYFGPGTRLLVL.

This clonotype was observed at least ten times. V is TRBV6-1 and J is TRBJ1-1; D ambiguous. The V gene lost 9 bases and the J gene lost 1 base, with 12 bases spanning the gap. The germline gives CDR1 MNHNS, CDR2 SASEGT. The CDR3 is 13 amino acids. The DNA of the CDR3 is TGTGCCAGTAACACCGAGGGGAACACTGAAGCTTTCTTT. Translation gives CASNTEGNTEAFF.

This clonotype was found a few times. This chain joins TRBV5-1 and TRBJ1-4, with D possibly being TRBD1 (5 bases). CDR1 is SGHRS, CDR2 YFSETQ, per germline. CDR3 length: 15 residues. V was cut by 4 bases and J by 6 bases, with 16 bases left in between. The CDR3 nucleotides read TGCGCCAGCAGCCACCAGGGTCCCCCGGATGAAAAACTGTTTTTT. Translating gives CASSHQGPPDEKLFF. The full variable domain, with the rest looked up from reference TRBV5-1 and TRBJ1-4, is KAGVTQTPRYLIKTRGQQVTLSCSPISGHRSVSWYQQTPGQGLQFLFEYFSETQRNKGNFPGRFSGRQFSNSRSEMNVSTLELGDSALYLCASSHQGPPDEKLFFGSGTQLSVL.

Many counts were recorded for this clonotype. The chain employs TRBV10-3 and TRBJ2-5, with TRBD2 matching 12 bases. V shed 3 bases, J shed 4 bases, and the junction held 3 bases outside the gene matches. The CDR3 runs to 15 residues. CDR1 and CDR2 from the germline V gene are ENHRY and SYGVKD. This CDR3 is CAISDPGLAGETQYF. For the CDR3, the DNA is TGTGCCATCAGTGACCCGGGACTAGCGGGAGAGACCCAGTACTTC.

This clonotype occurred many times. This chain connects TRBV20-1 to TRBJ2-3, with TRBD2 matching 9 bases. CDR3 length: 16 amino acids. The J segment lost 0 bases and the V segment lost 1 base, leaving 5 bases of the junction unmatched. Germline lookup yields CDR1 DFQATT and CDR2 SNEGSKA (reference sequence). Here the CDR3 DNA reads TGCAGTGCTAGAGTTAGCGGGGGCACTAGCACAGATACGCAGTATTTT. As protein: CSARVSGGTSTDTQYF.

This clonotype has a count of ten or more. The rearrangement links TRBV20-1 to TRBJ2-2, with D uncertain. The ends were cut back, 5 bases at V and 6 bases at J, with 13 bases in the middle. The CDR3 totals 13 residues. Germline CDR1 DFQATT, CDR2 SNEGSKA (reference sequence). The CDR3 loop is CSAPRPGAGELFF. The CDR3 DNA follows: TGCAGTGCTCCCCGTCCCGGCGCCGGGGAGCTGTTTTTT.

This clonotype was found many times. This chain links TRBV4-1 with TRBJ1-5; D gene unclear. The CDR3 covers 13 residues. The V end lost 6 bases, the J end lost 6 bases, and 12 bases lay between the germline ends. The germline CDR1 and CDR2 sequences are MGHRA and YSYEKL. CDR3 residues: CASSLGELQPQHF. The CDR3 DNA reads TGCGCCAGCAGTTTGGGAGAACTTCAGCCCCAGCATTTT.

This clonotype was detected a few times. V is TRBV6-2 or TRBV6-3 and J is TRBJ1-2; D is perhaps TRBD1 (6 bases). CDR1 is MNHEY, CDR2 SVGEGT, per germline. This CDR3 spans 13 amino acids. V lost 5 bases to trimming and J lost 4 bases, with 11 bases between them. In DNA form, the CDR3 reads TGTGCCAGCAGTCCGGACAGCGCCTATGGCTACACCTTC. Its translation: CASSPDSAYGYTF.

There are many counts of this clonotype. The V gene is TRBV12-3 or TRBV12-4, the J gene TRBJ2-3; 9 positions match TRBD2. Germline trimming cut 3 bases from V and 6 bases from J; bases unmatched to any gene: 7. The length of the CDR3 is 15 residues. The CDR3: CASSLSSGRLDTQYF. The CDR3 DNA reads TGTGCCAGCAGTTTGTCCAGCGGGAGGCTTGATACGCAGTATTTT.

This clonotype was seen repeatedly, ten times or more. The chain's CDR3 is CASSPESLTQPQHF. The DNA of the CDR3 is TGCGCCAGCAGCCCCGAGTCGCTGACTCAGCCCCAGCATTTT. This chain uses TRBV5-1 with TRBJ1-5; no definite D call. The CDR3 has 14 amino acids. The germline V gene encodes CDR1 SGHRS and CDR2 YFSETQ. Trimming took off 4 bases at V and 6 bases at J, with 14 bases between the two ends.

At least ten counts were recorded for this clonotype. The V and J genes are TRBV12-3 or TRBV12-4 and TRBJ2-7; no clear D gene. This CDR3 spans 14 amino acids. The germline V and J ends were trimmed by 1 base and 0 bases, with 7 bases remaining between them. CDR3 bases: TGTGCCAGCAGTTTAGGCAGTTACTCCTACGAGCAGTACTTC. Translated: CASSLGSYSYEQYF.

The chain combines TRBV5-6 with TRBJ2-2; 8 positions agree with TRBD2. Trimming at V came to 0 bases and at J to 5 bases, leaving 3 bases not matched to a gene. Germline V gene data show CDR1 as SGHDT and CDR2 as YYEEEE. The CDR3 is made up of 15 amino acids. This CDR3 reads CASSLVLAGTGELFF. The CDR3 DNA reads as TGTGCCAGCAGCTTGGTCCTAGCGGGTACCGGGGAGCTGTTTTTT.

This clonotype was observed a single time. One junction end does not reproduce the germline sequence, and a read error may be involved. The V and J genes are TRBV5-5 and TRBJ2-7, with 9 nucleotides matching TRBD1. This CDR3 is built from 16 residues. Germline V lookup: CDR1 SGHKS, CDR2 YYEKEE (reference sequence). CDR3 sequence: CATSLTGTGPTYEQYF. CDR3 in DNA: TGTGCCACCAGCTTGACCGGGACAGGGCCTACCTACGAGCAGTACTTC.